Below are 28 T cell receptor beta chains sequenced from a single sample in a study of blood T cell repertoires in COVID-19. Generated by immunoSEQ multiplex PCR, the TCRdb table keeps only in-frame clones and is missing some. This sample yields under 200,000 clones, of which about 88% are seen a single time; more than 0.75% belongs to the top ten. Material for sequencing was PBMCs or T cells enriched from blood (not recorded which). The receptors were gathered from a woman aged 18 to 35 who had recovered from COVID-19.

This chain joins TRBV7-8 and TRBJ2-7, with 13 bases that match TRBD2. CDR3 length: 20 amino acids. Losses at the gene ends were 0 bases for V and 1 base for J; bases not matched to a gene: 12. Germline values: CDR1 SGHVS, CDR2 FQNEAQ. DNA for the CDR3: TGTGCCAGCAGCTTAGCCCGGACTAGCGGGAGTGGGGGGGAATCCTACGAGCAGTACTTC. It yields the protein CASSLARTSGSGGESYEQYF.

V and J are TRBV27 and TRBJ2-7, with 7 bases matching TRBD2. Germline lookup yields CDR1 MNHEY and CDR2 SMNVEV (reference sequence). J lost 3 bases, V lost 0 bases, and 17 bases had no gene match. This CDR3 comprises 19 residues. CDR3 bases: TGTGCCAGCAGTTTATCGGGAGGGGAATACAGGAGTTTGAGCTACGAGCAGTACTTC. Protein: CASSLSGGEYRSLSYEQYF.

This sequence joins TRBV18 and TRBJ2-3; D is perhaps TRBD2 (5 bases). With 3 bases removed from V and 4 bases from J, the gap between germline ends came to 11 bases. The germline V gene has CDR1 KGHSH and CDR2 LQKENI. The CDR3 contains 14 residues. CDR3 DNA sequence: TGTGCCAGCTCACCTCGGGGTCTGCCAGATACGCAGTATTTT. As protein: CASSPRGLPDTQYF.

This chain joins TRBV6-6 and TRBJ1-2; D uncertain. The CDR3 sequence is 14 residues long. The ends were cut back, 0 bases at V and 4 bases at J, with 9 bases in the middle. Germline values: CDR1 MNHNY, CDR2 SVGAGI (reference sequence). CDR3 amino acids: CASSYSPLRYGYTF. The DNA for the CDR3 is TGTGCCAGCAGTTACTCCCCATTGCGCTATGGCTACACCTTC.

V and J are TRBV4-1 and TRBJ2-7; TRBD2 aligns across 7 bases. This CDR3 spans 16 amino acids. CDR1 is MGHRA, CDR2 YSYEKL, per germline. The V segment lost 0 bases and the J segment 0 bases; nucleotides outside the gene matches: 5. The CDR3: CASSQDLAVSSYEQYF. CDR3 bases: TGCGCCAGCAGCCAAGATCTAGCGGTGAGCTCCTACGAGCAGTACTTC.

This clone was recorded only once. This chain uses TRBV20-1 with TRBJ2-3; D gene ambiguous. This CDR3 is built from 13 residues. Germline V gives CDR1 DFQATT, CDR2 SNEGSKA (reference sequence). V was shortened by 3 bases and J by 0 bases, with 7 bases between the two germline ends. CDR3 in DNA: TGCAGTGCTAGTATCCGGAGCACAGATACGCAGTATTTT. Its translation: CSASIRSTDTQYF.

The chain employs TRBV19 and TRBJ1-2; D is undetermined. Deletions cut 5 bases from V and 5 bases from J, with 15 bases between. This CDR3 contains 14 residues. From germline, CDR1 is LNHDA and CDR2 SQIVND (reference sequence). The CDR3 spells CASSRSPRWYGYTF. The CDR3 DNA sequence: TGTGCCAGTAGTCGCTCGCCACGGTGGTATGGCTACACCTTC.

The J gene is TRBJ2-7, the V gene TRBV18; 16 nucleotides line up with TRBD2. The trim removed 3 bases at V and 6 bases at J, leaving 5 bases unmatched. The CDR3 has 16 amino acids. The V gene's germline CDR1 is KGHSH and CDR2 LQKENI. The CDR3 loop is CASSPPGLAGGGEQYF. The CDR3 region has the DNA TGTGCCAGCTCACCCCCGGGACTAGCGGGAGGGGGCGAGCAGTACTTC.

The rearrangement joins TRBV7-6 to TRBJ2-5; 8 nucleotides match TRBD1. Germline CDR1 reads SGHVS; CDR2 reads FNYEAQ. V trimming: 1 base; J trimming: 5 bases; junction bases outside the gene matches: 15. This CDR3 is 18 amino acids long. This CDR3 is CASSLGFGVRTGSETQYF. The CDR3 nucleotides are TGTGCCAGCAGCTTAGGTTTTGGTGTGAGGACAGGGAGCGAGACCCAGTACTTC.

The rearrangement links TRBV9 to TRBJ1-1, with 10 bases lining up with TRBD1. CDR1 is SGDLS, CDR2 YYNGEE, per germline. The CDR3 sequence is 16 residues long. Losses at the gene ends were 4 bases for V and 5 bases for J; bases not matched to a gene: 11. The CDR3 DNA reads as TGTGCCAGCAGCAGGGAGGACAGGGGGATTTGGACTGAAGCTTTCTTT. It codes for CASSREDRGIWTEAFF. Full variable domain (rest looked up from reference TRBV9 and TRBJ1-1): DSGVTQTPKHLITATGQRVTLRCSPRSGDLSVYWYQQSLDQGLQFLIQYYNGEERAKGNILERFSAQQFPDLHSELNLSSLELGDSALYFCASSREDRGIWTEAFFGQGTRLTVV.

This chain joins TRBV7-9 and TRBJ1-2, with D perhaps TRBD1 (5 bases). The CDR3 contains 13 residues. Germline values: CDR1 SEHNR, CDR2 FQNEAQ (reference sequence). V lost 2 bases to trimming and J lost 7 bases, with 11 bases between them. The CDR3 sequence: CASSLYPTGGYTF. The CDR3 DNA is TGTGCCAGCAGCTTATATCCCACAGGTGGCTACACCTTC. Full variable domain (rest looked up from reference TRBV7-9 and TRBJ1-2): DTGVSQNPRHKITKRGQNVTFRCDPISEHNRLYWYRQTLGQGPEFLTYFQNEAQLEKSRLLSDRFSAERPKGSFSTLEIQRTEQGDSAMYLCASSLYPTGGYTFGSGTRLTVV.

The chain combines TRBV30 with TRBJ2-7, with 11 bases identical to TRBD2. V shed 2 bases, J shed 2 bases, and the junction held 14 bases outside the gene matches. This CDR3 region has 18 residues. Germline V gene lookup returns CDR1 GTSNPN and CDR2 SVGIG (reference sequence). In DNA form, the CDR3 reads TGTGCCTGGAGTCCCCCCGGGGTGTTTAGCGGGAGGGCCTACGAGCAGTACTTC. It translates to CAWSPPGVFSGRAYEQYF.

This chain joins TRBV25-1 and TRBJ2-3; 9 nucleotides align to TRBD2. The CDR3 has 16 amino acids. Germline assignment: CDR1 MGHDK and CDR2 SYGVNS. Losses at the gene ends were 1 base for V and 5 bases for J; bases not matched to a gene: 7. The CDR3 DNA follows: TGTGCCAGCAGTGAATCTGGTAGCGGGAGAGGAGATACGCAGTATTTT. Protein product: CASSESGSGRGDTQYF. Full variable domain (missing parts from reference TRBV25-1 and TRBJ2-3): EADIYQTPRYLVIGTGKKITLECSQTMGHDKMYWYQQDPGMELHLIHYSYGVNSTEKGDLSSESTVSRIRTEHFPLTLESARPSHTSQYLCASSESGSGRGDTQYFGPGTRLTVL.

Only a few counts were recorded for this clone. The chain uses TRBV5-8 and TRBJ1-5; 7 bases fit TRBD1. V was pared by 0 bases and J by 4 bases, with 7 bases of the junction left unmatched. This CDR3 comprises 16 residues. Germline assignment: CDR1 SGHTS and CDR2 YDEGEE. The CDR3 DNA sequence: TGTGCCAGCAGCTTGGGGCAGGGGGAACTGAATCAGCCCCAGCATTTT. Translating gives CASSLGQGELNQPQHF.

V is TRBV9 and J is TRBJ2-2; no clear D. Germline V gene lookup returns CDR1 SGDLS and CDR2 YYNGEE. Between the trimmed V and J ends, which lost 0 bases and 3 bases, there was a span of 6 bases. This CDR3 is 14 amino acids long. The DNA of the CDR3 is TGTGCCAGCAGCGTAGGACTCTACACCGGGGAGCTGTTTTTT. This sequence encodes CASSVGLYTGELFF.

V usage is TRBV3-1 (or the pseudogene TRBV3-2) and J usage is TRBJ2-1; TRBD2 aligns across 7 bases. CDR3 length: 13 residues. V was pared by 6 bases and J by 6 bases, with 5 bases of the junction left unmatched. The germline V gene encodes CDR1 LGHDT and CDR2 YNNKEL (reference sequence). The CDR3 is CASRAGLRNEQFF. Here the CDR3 DNA reads TGTGCCAGCAGAGCGGGACTTCGCAATGAGCAGTTCTTC.

V gene TRBV27 combines with J gene TRBJ2-1, with TRBD2 matching 9 bases. The germline CDR1 and CDR2 sequences are MNHEY and SMNVEV (reference sequence). J was trimmed by 0 bases and V by 6 bases; bases with no gene match: 12. The CDR3 spans 18 residues. CDR3 loop: CASRETSGRFSSYNEQFF. CDR3 sequence (DNA): TGTGCCAGCAGGGAGACTAGCGGAAGGTTCAGCTCCTACAATGAGCAGTTCTTC.

This clone appeared a single time. The V gene is TRBV7-2, the J gene TRBJ2-1; D not resolved. This CDR3 has 14 amino acids. Trimming took 5 bases from V and 9 from J, leaving 17 bases between them. Germline V gene lookup returns CDR1 SGHTA and CDR2 FQGNSA. The CDR3 DNA is TGTGCCAGCAGCCTCGGGTCTGCGGCAATTGAGCAGTTCTTC. This encodes CASSLGSAAIEQFF. Combining the CDR3 with reference TRBV7-2 and TRBJ2-1 gives the whole variable domain GAGVSQSPSNKVTEKGKDVELRCDPISGHTALYWYRQSLGQGLEFLIYFQGNSAPDKSGLPSDRFSAERTGGSVSTLTIQRTQQEDSAVYLCASSLGSAAIEQFFGPGTRLTVL.

The J gene is TRBJ2-1, the V gene TRBV12-3 or TRBV12-4, with D possibly TRBD2 on 6 matching bases. The length of the CDR3 is 13 residues. Deletions cut 8 bases from V and 0 bases from J, with 8 bases between. DNA for the CDR3: TGTGCCAGCGGGAGGACCTCCTACAATGAGCAGTTCTTC. Translated, it gives CASGRTSYNEQFF.

The rearrangement joins TRBV13 to TRBJ2-7, with D tentatively TRBD2 (5 bases). V lost 2 bases, J lost 4 bases, and 6 bases lay in between. CDR1 and CDR2 from the germline V gene are PRHDT and FYEKMQ (reference sequence). This CDR3 has 12 residues. CDR3 DNA: TGTGCCAGCAGCTTATCGGGGTACGAGCAGTACTTC. Protein product: CASSLSGYEQYF.

V is TRBV28 and J is TRBJ1-5; D unclear. The CDR3 spans 15 residues. In germline, CDR1 is MDHEN, CDR2 SYDVKM. V shed 1 base and J shed 0 bases, with 7 bases lying between them. The CDR3 reads CASSLFIVSNQPQHF. The DNA of the CDR3 is TGTGCCAGCAGTTTATTCATAGTTAGCAATCAGCCCCAGCATTTT.

This clone has just one count. This chain uses TRBV5-4 with TRBJ1-2; TRBD1 might be the D (5 bases). V was cut by 4 bases and J by 2 bases, with 9 bases left in between. Germline V lookup: CDR1 SGHNT, CDR2 YYREEE (reference sequence). This CDR3 contains 13 residues. The DNA of the CDR3 is TGTGCCAGCAGCATGACAGCCAACTATGGCTACACCTTC. This gives the protein CASSMTANYGYTF.

The gene calls are TRBV28 and TRBJ1-2; perhaps TRBD1 as D (5 bases). V was clipped by 2 bases and J by 4 bases, with 20 bases between them. The germline V gene has CDR1 MDHEN and CDR2 SYDVKM. The CDR3 contains 17 residues. CDR3 sequence (DNA): TGTGCCAGCAGTTTAATGAGGGCGGGAGGGGCTAGCTATGGCTACACCTTC. Its translation is CASSLMRAGGASYGYTF.

This chain joins TRBV30 and TRBJ1-4; unclear D gene. From germline, CDR1 is GTSNPN and CDR2 SVGIG (reference sequence). V was shortened by 2 bases and J by 4 bases, with 8 bases between the two germline ends. This CDR3 is built from 13 residues. The CDR3 DNA is TGTGCCTGGAGTCACCAGTTTAATGAAAAACTGTTTTTT. It translates to CAWSHQFNEKLFF. The variable domain in full, completed from reference TRBV30 and TRBJ1-4, reads SQTIHQWPATLVQPVGSPLSLECTVEGTSNPNLYWYRQAAGRGLQLLFYSVGIGQISSEVPQNLSASRPQDRQFILSSKKLLLSDSGFYLCAWSHQFNEKLFFGSGTQLSVL.

V usage is TRBV28 and J usage is TRBJ1-3, with 7 bases matching TRBD1. From germline, CDR1 is MDHEN and CDR2 SYDVKM. This CDR3 has 17 residues. Trimming cost V 2 bases and J 0 bases; bases outside gene matches: 7. The chain's CDR3 is CASSLGRGGYSGNTIYF. The CDR3 nucleotides are TGTGCCAGCAGTTTAGGGAGAGGGGGCTACTCTGGAAACACCATATATTTT.

The V and J genes are TRBV5-4 and TRBJ1-1; maybe TRBD1 (6 bases). The CDR3 runs 14 residues. V was clipped by 1 base and J by 5 bases, with 12 bases between them. CDR1 is SGHNT and CDR2 is YYREEE in the germline V gene (reference sequence). The CDR3 coding sequence is TGTGCCAGCAGCTTGTCCAGGGGAAAGACTGAAGCTTTCTTT. This gives the protein CASSLSRGKTEAFF.

The J gene is TRBJ2-3, the V gene TRBV5-1; 13 nucleotides match TRBD2. The CDR3 is made up of 15 amino acids. CDR1 SGHRS and CDR2 YFSETQ come from the germline V gene. After removal of 5 bases from V and 2 bases from J, the junction contained 2 bases not matched to a gene. CDR3 DNA: TGCGCCAGCAGACTAGCGGGAGGGCCCACAGATACGCAGTATTTT. Its protein product is CASRLAGGPTDTQYF.

The chain uses TRBV7-9 and TRBJ2-3; D remains ambiguous. CDR1 is SEHNR, CDR2 FQNEAQ, per germline (reference sequence). Trimming removed 2 bases from V and 3 bases from J, with 12 bases in between. The CDR3 contains 15 residues. The CDR3 nucleotides read TGTGCCAGCAGCTTACACATAACCCCAACAGATACGCAGTATTTT. It codes for CASSLHITPTDTQYF. The full variable domain, completed using reference TRBV7-9 and TRBJ2-3, is DTGVSQNPRHKITKRGQNVTFRCDPISEHNRLYWYRQTLGQGPEFLTYFQNEAQLEKSRLLSDRFSAERPKGSFSTLEIQRTEQGDSAMYLCASSLHITPTDTQYFGPGTRLTVL.